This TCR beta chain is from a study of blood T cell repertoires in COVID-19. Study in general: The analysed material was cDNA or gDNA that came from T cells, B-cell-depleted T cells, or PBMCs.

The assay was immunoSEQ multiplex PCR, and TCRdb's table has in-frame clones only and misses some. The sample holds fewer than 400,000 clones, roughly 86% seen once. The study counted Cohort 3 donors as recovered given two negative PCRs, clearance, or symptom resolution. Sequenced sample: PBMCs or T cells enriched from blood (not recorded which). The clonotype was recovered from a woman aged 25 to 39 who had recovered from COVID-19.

DNA of the CDR3: TGTGCCAGCTCACCACAACGATCTAGGATGAACACTGAAGCTTTCTTT. The encoded protein is CASSPQRSRMNTEAFF. The chain carries TRBV18 and TRBJ1-1; unclear D gene. Germline CDR1 and CDR2: KGHSH and LQKENI. V lost 1 base and J lost 0, with 12 bases in between. This CDR3 contains 16 residues.